This record concerns one T cell receptor beta chain sequence. Extracted total RNA amounted to at least 6 micrograms for each sample. The CDR3 length is 15 residues. V lost 6 bases and J lost 7, with 16 bases in between. Germline CDR1 MNHEY, CDR2 SMNVEV (reference sequence). Primed by a sample-barcoded 5' primer and a J-beta primer mix, a second PCR proceeded for about 7 to 11 cycles. One entry per CDR3 protein results from TCRdb running MiXCR on the 5' RACE reads. Among 800,000 to 950,000 distinct CDR3 sequences, 35% to 40% were seen once, and the ten largest hold under 15%. The sample belongs to a study of blood T cells in healthy people across ages.

The source is a man aged 18 to 29 in good health. Source material: blood. J is TRBJ1-6 and V is TRBV27; D might be TRBD1 (6 bases). CDR3 nucleotides: TGTGCCAGCAGGCCCCCAGGGGAGGAGAATTCACCCCTCCACTTT. It encodes CASRPPGEENSPLHF.